Each of the 15 T cell receptor beta chains below was sequenced from the same sample in a study of shared clonotypes between healthy human individuals. The table came from immunoSEQ multiplex PCR; TCRdb's copy has only in-frame clones and leaves some out. The table lists 1.6 million or so clones, 98% to 99% of them singletons, with 0.36% in the top ten. Sequencing used naive CD4+ T cells sorted from blood. The subset denotes: CD45RA+ positively selected. The receptors derive from a man aged 25-45 years in good health.

Note on this clone: This same CDR3 is encoded by further DNA sequences in the sample. The chain links TRBV18 to TRBJ1-2; no firm D call. Trimming removed 3 bases from V and 3 bases from J, with 5 bases in between. The CDR3 covers 12 residues. The germline gives CDR1 KGHSH, CDR2 LQKENI. The CDR3 nucleotides read TGTGCCAGCTCACCCCAAGACTATGGCTACACCTTC. Its translation: CASSPQDYGYTF.

This CDR3 reads CASSQGVSTEAFF. In DNA, the CDR3 is TGCGCCAGCAGCCAAGGGGTGAGCACTGAAGCTTTCTTT. The chain has TRBV4-1 and TRBJ1-1; D is uncertain. This CDR3 is 13 amino acids long. V gave up 1 base and J gave up 4 bases, with 7 bases separating them. Per the germline V gene, CDR1 is MGHRA and CDR2 is YSYEKL.

The table lists this clone with a count of one. The chain is built from TRBV30 and TRBJ1-1; D not resolved. There are 14 residues in the CDR3. Germline lookup yields CDR1 GTSNPN and CDR2 SVGIG (reference sequence). V was shortened by 4 bases and J by 1 base, with 13 bases between the two germline ends. The CDR3 nucleotides are TGTGCCTGGATTCCACCGCTACGGAACACTGAAGCTTTCTTT. It codes for CAWIPPLRNTEAFF.

The V and J genes are TRBV5-1 and TRBJ2-1; 8 bases fit TRBD2. This CDR3 comprises 16 residues. The germline gives CDR1 SGHRS, CDR2 YFSETQ. Trimming removed 4 bases from V and 0 bases from J; junction bases left unmatched: 6. The DNA for the CDR3 is TGCGCCAGCAGCCCATACAGCGGGAGCTCCTACAATGAGCAGTTCTTC. Translated: CASSPYSGSSYNEQFF. Supplemented by reference TRBV5-1 and TRBJ2-1, the full variable domain reads KAGVTQTPRYLIKTRGQQVTLSCSPISGHRSVSWYQQTPGQGLQFLFEYFSETQRNKGNFPGRFSGRQFSNSRSEMNVSTLELGDSALYLCASSPYSGSSYNEQFFGPGTRLTVL.

CDR3 nucleotides: TGTGCCAGCACCCTTAGCGGTCATGAGCAGTTCTTC. It codes for CASTLSGHEQFF. This chain joins TRBV21-1 and TRBJ2-1; the table's TRBD2 call for D was not verified on the DNA. TRBV21-1 is termed a pseudogene. The CDR3 has 12 residues.

The chain employs TRBV30 and TRBJ2-7; 9 bases are shared with TRBD2. Losses at the gene ends were 0 bases for V and 5 bases for J; bases not matched to a gene: 8. Germline V CDR1 and CDR2: GTSNPN, SVGIG (reference sequence). This CDR3 is 15 amino acids long. DNA of the CDR3: TGTGCCTGGAGTGTACGGGGCGGGAGGGCCAACGAGCAGTACTTC. Translated, it gives CAWSVRGGRANEQYF.

The chain has TRBV29-1 and TRBJ2-7, with D possibly matching TRBD2 (5 bases). CDR1 SQVTM and CDR2 ANQGSEA come from the germline V gene. The CDR3 totals 13 residues. V was trimmed by 4 bases and J by 4 bases, leaving 14 bases between them. DNA for the CDR3: TGCAGCGTTGCTCCCTCGCTAGCATACGAGCAGTACTTC. It is translated as CSVAPSLAYEQYF.

The J gene is TRBJ2-1, the V gene TRBV2, with 8 bases that match TRBD1. The trim removed 6 bases at V and 2 bases at J, leaving 6 bases unmatched. The germline CDR1 and CDR2 sequences are SNHLY and FYNNEI. This CDR3 comprises 15 residues. DNA for the CDR3: TGTGCCAGCAGCTCCGACAGGGGTCCCTACAATGAGCAGTTCTTC. The encoded protein is CASSSDRGPYNEQFF.

The chain employs TRBV11-2 and TRBJ2-4; 7 nucleotides align to TRBD1. This CDR3 is built from 18 residues. Losses at the gene ends were 1 base for V and 1 base for J; bases not matched to a gene: 10. From germline, CDR1 is SGHAT and CDR2 FQNNGV. CDR3 DNA sequence: TGTGCCAGCAGCTTAGGAGGGGGCCTGATTCTCGCCAAAAACATTCAGTACTTC. Residues: CASSLGGGLILAKNIQYF.

The gene calls are TRBV5-1 and TRBJ2-5; D is possibly TRBD1 or TRBD2 (5 bases each). The CDR3 runs to 15 residues. Trimming removed 2 bases from V and 4 bases from J, with 15 bases in between. Germline-derived CDR1 and CDR2 are SGHRS and YFSETQ. The CDR3 reads CASSFYPGTGETQYF. DNA of the CDR3: TGCGCCAGCAGCTTTTATCCGGGGACGGGAGAGACCCAGTACTTC.

The chain is built from TRBV5-6 and TRBJ2-3; the D is unclear. Germline V gene lookup returns CDR1 SGHDT and CDR2 YYEEEE. Trimming pared 3 bases from V and 2 bases from J, leaving 10 bases between. This CDR3 contains 14 residues. The CDR3, as DNA: TGTGCCAGCAGCTCCCCCTTGCACACAGATACGCAGTATTTT. Translation gives CASSSPLHTDTQYF.

J is TRBJ2-7 and V is TRBV27; perhaps TRBD2 as D (6 bases). From germline, CDR1 is MNHEY and CDR2 SMNVEV (reference sequence). CDR3 length equals 14 residues. V lost 6 bases to trimming and J lost 3 bases, with 15 bases between them. CDR3 amino acids: CASRAGTPVYEQYF. The CDR3 nucleotides are TGTGCCAGCAGAGCCGGGACTCCGGTCTACGAGCAGTACTTC.

The gene calls are TRBV27 and TRBJ1-1, with a weak D call TRBD1 (5 bases). Germline lookup yields CDR1 MNHEY and CDR2 SMNVEV (reference sequence). Trimming took off 2 bases at V and 4 bases at J, with 14 bases between the two ends. This CDR3 has 15 amino acids. DNA for the CDR3: TGTGCCAGCAGTTTACAGGGTCGGATGGGCACTGAAGCTTTCTTT. Translated, it gives CASSLQGRMGTEAFF.

This chain connects TRBV7-9 to TRBJ1-1, with a possible D match to TRBD1 (6 bases). The germline gives CDR1 SEHNR, CDR2 FQNEAQ (reference sequence). V lost 1 base, J lost 1 base, and 10 bases lay in between. This CDR3 comprises 15 residues. The chain's CDR3 is CASSLVRGGNTEAFF. CDR3 sequence (DNA): TGTGCCAGCAGCTTAGTTCGAGGGGGGAACACTGAAGCTTTCTTT.

This clone was picked up one time. Other DNA sequences in this sample translate to the same CDR3. CDR3 region: CASSVGLAAGYEQYF. The CDR3 DNA is TGTGCCAGCAGCGTAGGGCTAGCGGCTGGATACGAGCAGTACTTC. V and J are TRBV9 and TRBJ2-7; 7 bases agree with TRBD2. CDR3 length: 15 residues. Germline V gene lookup returns CDR1 SGDLS and CDR2 YYNGEE. The J segment lost 4 bases and the V segment lost 0 bases, leaving 7 bases of the junction unmatched.